The T cell receptor beta chain described here comes from a study of a mutant IDH1 vaccine in newly diagnosed glioma. In the study overall: It was radiotherapy, temozolomide, or both that patients received previously, with most receiving both. Week 35 was safety follow-up visit V12; week 47 was end-of-study visit V13.

For this clone: What it binds is not known.

Documented time point: week 35, safety follow-up. Each vaccine dose was 300 ug of mutant IDH1 20-mer peptide, with topical imiquimod. Eight vaccine doses were administered to patients at weeks 1, 3, 5, 7, 11, 15, 19 and 23. Only in-frame clones appear in the TCRdb table, and some are missing; sequencing was by immunoSEQ multiplex PCR. The sample lists 30,000 to 40,000 clones; roughly 80% were seen once. General study findings and limits: Pseudoprogression seemed unrelated to changes in top peripheral T cell clonotypes.

The CDR3 sequence is 14 residues long. Germline V gene lookup returns CDR1 LNHDA and CDR2 SQIVND (reference sequence). Trimming took 4 bases from V and 5 from J; bases not matched to a gene: 3. The chain has TRBV19 and TRBJ1-5, with 9 bases fitting TRBD1. The receptor was isolated from a woman aged 18-29 years with glioma. Source: PBMCs, taken from a glioma patient whose treatment included an IDH1 peptide vaccine. The CDR3 sequence is CASSTGQGDQPQHF. In DNA, the CDR3 is TGTGCCAGTAGTACGGGACAGGGAGATCAGCCCCAGCATTTT.